The next 24 T cell receptor beta chains were all read from a single sample in a study of CD8 T cells in Susac syndrome. RNA amounts of about 0.45 to 1 ug underwent reverse transcription with random hexamers. From the immunoSEQ multiplex PCR reads, TCRdb called clonotypes with MiXCR, one entry per CDR3 protein. The table includes around 140,000 distinct CDR3 sequences, approximately 95% detected once. The sequenced sample was CD4+ T cells from PBMCs. The receptors were gathered from a human donor with multiple sclerosis.

This clonotype was observed a single time. The rearrangement uses TRBV6-5 and TRBJ2-1; the D is unclear. CDR1 MNHEY and CDR2 SVGAGI come from the germline V gene. V shed 7 bases and J shed 1 base, with 8 bases lying between them. The CDR3 spans 13 residues. Written as DNA, the CDR3 is TGTGCCAGCATAAACGTATCCTACAATGAGCAGTTCTTC. Encoded protein: CASINVSYNEQFF.

The CDR3: CASSLVGGMVTEAFF. As DNA, the CDR3 is TGTGCCAGCAGCTTAGTGGGGGGAATGGTCACTGAAGCTTTCTTT. The chain combines TRBV7-2 with TRBJ1-1; D may be TRBD1 (5 bases). This CDR3 has 15 amino acids. V shed 1 base and J shed 4 bases, with 13 bases lying between them. The germline CDR1 and CDR2 sequences are SGHTA and FQGNSA. Using reference TRBV7-2 and TRBJ1-1 for the parts outside the CDR3, the full variable domain is GAGVSQSPSNKVTEKGKDVELRCDPISGHTALYWYRQSLGQGLEFLIYFQGNSAPDKSGLPSDRFSAERTGGSVSTLTIQRTQQEDSAVYLCASSLVGGMVTEAFFGQGTRLTVV.

The rearrangement uses TRBV5-1 and TRBJ2-1, with TRBD1 matching 7 bases. The CDR3 totals 16 residues. The germline V gene has CDR1 SGHRS and CDR2 YFSETQ. V shed 4 bases and J 3 bases; nucleotides not matched to a gene: 10. The CDR3: CASSPQGDNFYNEQFF. The CDR3 nucleotides are TGCGCCAGCAGCCCTCAGGGGGATAACTTCTACAATGAGCAGTTCTTC.

The V gene is TRBV29-1, the J gene TRBJ2-3, with a possible D match to TRBD1 (6 bases). The length of the CDR3 is 13 residues. Deletions cut 6 bases from V and 3 bases from J, with 13 bases between. Germline V lookup: CDR1 SQVTM, CDR2 ANQGSEA. CDR3 amino acids: CSVGGRLTDTQYF. The CDR3 region has the DNA TGCAGCGTAGGGGGACGGCTGACAGATACGCAGTATTTT.

CDR3 protein: CASSVSGPTYNEQFF. Written as DNA, the CDR3 is TGTGCCAGCAGCGTATCAGGGCCCACCTACAATGAGCAGTTCTTC. The genes are TRBV9 and TRBJ2-1, with D tentatively TRBD1 (5 bases). The germline V gene has CDR1 SGDLS and CDR2 YYNGEE. The CDR3 extends over 15 amino acids. V shed 1 base and J shed 2 bases, with 10 bases lying between them.

The gene calls are TRBV12-3 or TRBV12-4 and TRBJ2-2; D might be TRBD1 (5 bases). Trimming removed 5 bases from V and 8 bases from J, with 18 bases in between. There are 15 residues in the CDR3. The CDR3 coding sequence is TGTGCCAGCAGTCCGAAATTTGGGGCGACGGGGGAGCTGTTTTTT. This codes for CASSPKFGATGELFF.

The gene calls are TRBV2 and TRBJ1-2, with 7 positions matching TRBD1. Trimming took 6 bases from V and 0 from J; bases not matched to a gene: 4. Germline V gives CDR1 SNHLY, CDR2 FYNNEI. The CDR3 has 14 residues. CDR3 coding DNA: TGTGCCAGCAGCGGGACAGAGACTAACTATGGCTACACCTTC. Protein product: CASSGTETNYGYTF.

The chain carries TRBV29-1 and TRBJ1-1; a possible D gene is TRBD1 (5 bases). V was clipped by 4 bases and J by 6 bases, with 12 bases between them. The germline V gene has CDR1 SQVTM and CDR2 ANQGSEA. There are 12 residues in the CDR3. As DNA, the CDR3 is TGCAGCGTTGCCCAGGGTCGGGCTGAAGCTTTCTTT. Translated: CSVAQGRAEAFF.

The chain has TRBV30 and TRBJ1-2; D gene ambiguous. Trimming left V 4 bases short and J 4 bases short, with 16 bases between. The germline V gene encodes CDR1 GTSNPN and CDR2 SVGIG (reference sequence). CDR3 size: 14 residues. The CDR3, as DNA: TGTGCCTGGAATCCCTTAGTACTTCGCTATGGCTACACCTTC. It is translated as CAWNPLVLRYGYTF.

The chain carries TRBV29-1 and TRBJ2-5, with D maybe TRBD1 (5 bases). The CDR3 is 12 residues long. Per germline, CDR1 SQVTM and CDR2 ANQGSEA. Between the trimmed V and J ends, which lost 7 bases and 5 bases, there was a span of 14 bases. The CDR3 protein is CSGGGGFETQYF. The CDR3 DNA sequence: TGCAGCGGGGGCGGTGGATTTGAGACCCAGTACTTC.

V and J are TRBV20-1 and TRBJ1-1; D gene uncertain. This CDR3 has 13 amino acids. Deletions cut 5 bases from V and 6 bases from J, with 16 bases between. CDR1 DFQATT and CDR2 SNEGSKA come from the germline V gene (reference sequence). DNA for the CDR3: TGCAGTGCTCCGACCGGGCCTGGGGCTGAAGCTTTCTTT. This codes for CSAPTGPGAEAFF.

The V gene is TRBV7-9, the J gene TRBJ2-1; D is unresolved. V shed 0 bases and J shed 12 bases, with 9 bases lying between them. This CDR3 contains 12 residues. Germline lookup yields CDR1 SEHNR and CDR2 FQNEAQ (reference sequence). CDR3 region: CASSLADQRQFF. The CDR3 nucleotides are TGTGCCAGCAGCTTAGCGGACCAGCGGCAGTTCTTC.

The V gene is TRBV20-1, the J gene TRBJ2-7; 10 nucleotides match TRBD2. Per the germline V gene, CDR1 is DFQATT and CDR2 is SNEGSKA (reference sequence). The CDR3 totals 13 residues. V lost 6 bases, J lost 6 bases, and 8 bases stayed unmatched. The chain's CDR3 is CSARTSGSREQYF. Here the CDR3 DNA reads TGCAGTGCGCGGACTAGCGGTTCTCGCGAGCAGTACTTC.

The rearrangement uses TRBV30 and TRBJ2-7; TRBD1 aligns across 9 bases. The CDR3 has 11 residues. The V and J ends lost 7 bases and 4 bases, in that order; junction bases with no gene match: 2. From germline, CDR1 is GTSNPN and CDR2 SVGIG (reference sequence). CDR3 amino acids: CALDRGYEQYF. The CDR3 DNA follows: TGTGCCTTAGACAGGGGGTACGAGCAGTACTTC.

The V call is TRBV27, the J call TRBJ1-2; TRBD1 agrees at 7 bases. V dropped 5 bases and J dropped 1; count of bases not matched to a gene: 7. This CDR3 has 15 residues. Germline CDR1 and CDR2: MNHEY and SMNVEV (reference sequence). CDR3: CASSHRDRNNYGYTF. Written as DNA, the CDR3 is TGTGCCAGCAGTCACCGGGACAGAAATAACTATGGCTACACCTTC.

This clonotype was seen only once. The chain uses TRBV9 and TRBJ2-7; TRBD2 might be the D (5 bases). This CDR3 has 15 residues. V was pared by 0 bases and J by 2 bases, with 12 bases between. The V gene's germline CDR1 is SGDLS and CDR2 YYNGEE. As DNA, the CDR3 is TGTGCCAGCAGCGTAGAGGGAGCAGGCGCCTACGAGCAGTACTTC. Its translation: CASSVEGAGAYEQYF.

The chain combines TRBV3-1 with TRBJ1-2; D not certain. V gave up 4 bases and J gave up 4 bases, with 10 bases separating them. The CDR3 consists of 13 residues. Germline lookup yields CDR1 LGHDT and CDR2 YNNKEL (reference sequence). CDR3 nucleotide sequence: TGTGCCAGCAGCCTCCGGCTCTTCTATGGCTACACCTTC. Encoded protein: CASSLRLFYGYTF.

J is TRBJ2-1 and V is TRBV7-9; 11 positions agree with TRBD1. This CDR3 has 15 residues. The germline V gene encodes CDR1 SEHNR and CDR2 FQNEAQ (reference sequence). Losses at the gene ends were 6 bases for V and 3 bases for J; bases not matched to a gene: 4. CDR3 nucleotides: TGTGCCAGCAGGGGACAGGGGGTCTTCTACAATGAGCAGTTCTTC. Amino acids: CASRGQGVFYNEQFF.

The chain has TRBV12-3 or TRBV12-4 and TRBJ1-1, with a weak D call TRBD1 (5 bases). V shed 7 bases and J shed 5 bases, with 11 bases lying between them. The CDR3 is 12 residues long. CDR3 bases: TGTGCCAGCAATGGGGGGAGGACTGAAGCTTTCTTT. This translates into CASNGGRTEAFF.

This rearrangement joins TRBV25-1 to TRBJ1-4; D is unclear. Germline-derived CDR1 and CDR2 are MGHDK and SYGVNS. The CDR3 has 14 amino acids. The V end was cut by 3 bases, the J end by 7 bases, with 12 bases between. The CDR3 DNA reads as TGTGCCAGCAGTGACCCCAGGTTGGGTGAAAAACTGTTTTTT. Its protein product is CASSDPRLGEKLFF. The whole variable domain, remainder taken from reference TRBV25-1 and TRBJ1-4, is EADIYQTPRYLVIGTGKKITLECSQTMGHDKMYWYQQDPGMELHLIHYSYGVNSTEKGDLSSESTVSRIRTEHFPLTLESARPSHTSQYLCASSDPRLGEKLFFGSGTQLSVL.

V and J are TRBV29-1 and TRBJ2-5, with no clear D. This CDR3 contains 12 residues. Germline V lookup: CDR1 SQVTM, CDR2 ANQGSEA. V was clipped by 2 bases and J by 2 bases, with 6 bases between them. In nucleotides, the CDR3 is TGCAGCGTTGAAAAACAGCAAGAGACCCAGTACTTC. Amino acid sequence: CSVEKQQETQYF.

The chain joins TRBV20-1 to TRBJ2-1; D call uncertain. V was shortened by 2 bases and J by 8 bases, with 16 bases between the two germline ends. CDR1 and CDR2 from the germline V gene are DFQATT and SNEGSKA (reference sequence). The length of the CDR3 is 14 residues. The CDR3 sequence: CSARSLNWVDEQFF. CDR3 nucleotides: TGCAGTGCTAGATCACTAAATTGGGTCGATGAGCAGTTCTTC.

The chain joins TRBV19 to TRBJ1-5; 8 bases fit TRBD1. The CDR3 length is 13 residues. Germline assignment: CDR1 LNHDA and CDR2 SQIVND (reference sequence). V shed 5 bases and J 6 bases; nucleotides not matched to a gene: 3. CDR3 DNA: TGTGCCAGTAGTCAGGGGGCGAGTCAGCCCCAGCATTTT. Protein product: CASSQGASQPQHF.

The chain links TRBV20-1 to TRBJ1-1, with a tentative D call TRBD1 (5 bases). The CDR3 extends over 13 amino acids. Looked up from germline, CDR1 is DFQATT and CDR2 is SNEGSKA (reference sequence). Trimming left V 3 bases short and J 4 bases short, with 12 bases between. The chain's CDR3 is CSASRGGSTEAFF. The DNA for the CDR3 is TGCAGTGCTAGTCGGGGGGGTTCCACTGAAGCTTTCTTT.